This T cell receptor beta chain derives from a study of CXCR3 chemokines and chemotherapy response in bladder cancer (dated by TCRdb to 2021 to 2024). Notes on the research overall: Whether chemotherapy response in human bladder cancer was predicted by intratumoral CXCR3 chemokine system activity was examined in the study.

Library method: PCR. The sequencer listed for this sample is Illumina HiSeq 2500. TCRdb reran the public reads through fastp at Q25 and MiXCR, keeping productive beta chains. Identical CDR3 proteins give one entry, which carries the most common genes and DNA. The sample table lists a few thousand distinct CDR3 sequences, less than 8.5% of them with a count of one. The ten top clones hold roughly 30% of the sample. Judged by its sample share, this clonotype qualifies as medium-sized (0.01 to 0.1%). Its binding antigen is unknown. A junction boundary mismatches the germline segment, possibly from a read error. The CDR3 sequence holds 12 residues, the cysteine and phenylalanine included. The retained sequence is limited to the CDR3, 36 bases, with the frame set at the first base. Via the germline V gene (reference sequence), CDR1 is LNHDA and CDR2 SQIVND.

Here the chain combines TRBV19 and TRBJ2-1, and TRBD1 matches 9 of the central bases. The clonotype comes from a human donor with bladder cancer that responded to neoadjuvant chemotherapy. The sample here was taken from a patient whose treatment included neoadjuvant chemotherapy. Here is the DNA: TGTGCCAGTAGACCGAACAGGGGGCCTGGGTACTTC. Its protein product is CASRPNRGPGYF.